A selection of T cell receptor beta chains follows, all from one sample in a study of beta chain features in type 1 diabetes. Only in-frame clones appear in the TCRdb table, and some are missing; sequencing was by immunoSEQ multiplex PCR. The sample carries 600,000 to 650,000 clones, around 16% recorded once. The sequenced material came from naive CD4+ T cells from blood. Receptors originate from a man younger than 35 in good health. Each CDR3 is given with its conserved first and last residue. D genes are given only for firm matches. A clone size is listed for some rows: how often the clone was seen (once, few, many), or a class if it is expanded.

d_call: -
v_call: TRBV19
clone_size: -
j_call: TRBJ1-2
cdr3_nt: TGTGCCAGTAGTAGGGGCAGCGTCTATGGCTACACCTTC
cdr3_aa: CASSRGSVYGYTF

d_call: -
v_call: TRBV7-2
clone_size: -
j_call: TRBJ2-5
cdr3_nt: TGTGCCAGCAGCTTAGATTCGGGGGCTTATGAGACCCAGTACTTC
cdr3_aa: CASSLDSGAYETQYF

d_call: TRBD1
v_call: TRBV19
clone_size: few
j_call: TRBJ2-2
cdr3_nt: TGTGCCAGTAGTCCCGGACAGGCCTACACCGGGGAGCTGTTTTTT
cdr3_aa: CASSPGQAYTGELFF

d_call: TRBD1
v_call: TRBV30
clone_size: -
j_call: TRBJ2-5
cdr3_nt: TGTGCCTGGGCAGGGGGAGAGACCCAGTACTTC
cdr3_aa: CAWAGGETQYF

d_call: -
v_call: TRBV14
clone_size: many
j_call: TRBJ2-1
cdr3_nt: TGTGCCAGCAGCCAAGCCAGGGTGTTCCACAATGAGCAGTTCTTC
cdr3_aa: CASSQARVFHNEQFF

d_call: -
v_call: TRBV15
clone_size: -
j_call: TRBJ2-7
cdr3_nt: TGTGCCACCAGCAGAGCCTCGGGACCGCACTACGAGCAGTACTTC
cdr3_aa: CATSRASGPHYEQYF

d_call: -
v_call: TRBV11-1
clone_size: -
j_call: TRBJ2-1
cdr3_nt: TGTGCCAGCAGCTTAGGGGCCTGGGGCAGGAGCTCCTACAATGAGCAGTTCTTC
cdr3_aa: CASSLGAWGRSSYNEQFF

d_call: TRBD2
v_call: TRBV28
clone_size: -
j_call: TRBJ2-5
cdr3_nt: TGTGCCAGCAGTTTCGAGATAAGACTAGCGGGAGGATATGGGCTAGAGACCCAGTACTTC
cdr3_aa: CASSFEIRLAGGYGLETQYF

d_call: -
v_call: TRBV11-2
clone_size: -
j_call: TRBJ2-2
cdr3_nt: TGTGCCAGCAGCTTAGAGGGTCACGGAACGAACACCGGGGAGCTGTTTTTT
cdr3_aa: CASSLEGHGTNTGELFF

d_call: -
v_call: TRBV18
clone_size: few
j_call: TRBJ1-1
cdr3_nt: TGTGCCAGCTCACCACCGGTGAGGGAGGCTTTCTTT
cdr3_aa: CASSPPVREAFF

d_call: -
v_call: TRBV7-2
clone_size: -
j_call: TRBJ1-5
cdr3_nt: TGTGCCAGCAGCCCGGGGGGAAACAATCAGCCCCAGCATTTT
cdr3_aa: CASSPGGNNQPQHF

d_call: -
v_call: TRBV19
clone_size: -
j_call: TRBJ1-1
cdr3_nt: TGTGCCAGTAGTCATAGACCGGCGGGAAGTGCGGCTTTCTTT
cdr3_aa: CASSHRPAGSAAFF

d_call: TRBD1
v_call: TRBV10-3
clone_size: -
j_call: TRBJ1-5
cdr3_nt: TGTGCCATCAGTGAGTCAGACAGGGGGATCAATCAGTCCCAGCATTTT
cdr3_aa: CAISESDRGINQSQHF

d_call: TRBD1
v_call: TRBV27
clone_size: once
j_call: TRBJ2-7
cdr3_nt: TGTGCCAGCAGTTTTGAACCGGGACAGGGCCTCTACGAGCAGTACTTC
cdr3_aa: CASSFEPGQGLYEQYF

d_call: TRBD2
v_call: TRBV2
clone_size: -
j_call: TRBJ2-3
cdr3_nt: TGTGCCAGCAGTCCTAGCGGGACAACAGATACGCAGTATTTT
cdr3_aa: CASSPSGTTDTQYF

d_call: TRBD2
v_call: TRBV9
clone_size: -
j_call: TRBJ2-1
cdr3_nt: TGTGCCAGCAGCTTCGGACTAGCGGGGCCGACGGAGAATGAGCAGTTCTTC
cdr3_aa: CASSFGLAGPTENEQFF

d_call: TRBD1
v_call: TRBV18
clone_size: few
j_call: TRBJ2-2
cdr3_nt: TGTGCCAGCTCACGACAGGGGCCACGAGGCGGGGAGCTGTTTTTT
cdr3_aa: CASSRQGPRGGELFF

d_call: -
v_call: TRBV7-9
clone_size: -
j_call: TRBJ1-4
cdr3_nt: TGTGCCAGCAGCTTCCTCCCCGTGACCGGTAATGAAAAACTGTTTTTT
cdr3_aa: CASSFLPVTGNEKLFF

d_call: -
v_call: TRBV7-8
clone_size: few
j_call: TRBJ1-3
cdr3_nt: TGTGCCAGCAGCGACCCTAACAGGGTCTCCGGAAACACCATATATTTT
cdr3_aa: CASSDPNRVSGNTIYF

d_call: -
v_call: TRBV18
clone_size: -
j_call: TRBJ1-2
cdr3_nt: TGTGCCAGCTCACCACCGTCCGTTAACTATGGCTACACCTTC
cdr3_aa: CASSPPSVNYGYTF

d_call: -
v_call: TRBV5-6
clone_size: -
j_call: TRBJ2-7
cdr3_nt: TGTGCCAGCAGCGCACCCAGGGGACAACACTCCTACGAGCAGTACTTC
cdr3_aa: CASSAPRGQHSYEQYF

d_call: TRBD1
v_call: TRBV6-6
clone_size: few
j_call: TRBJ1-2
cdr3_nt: TGTGCCAGCAGTTACACAGGGGCCGTTAACTATGGCTACACCTTC
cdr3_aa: CASSYTGAVNYGYTF